This passage covers 24 T cell receptor beta chains from one sample sequenced in a study of blood T cells in healthy people across ages. The second PCR ran roughly 6 to 11 cycles with a sample-barcoded 5' primer and J-beta primers. One entry per CDR3 protein, called by TCRdb with MiXCR from the 5' RACE reads. The sample lists around 800,000 distinct CDR3 sequences; roughly 26% were seen once. These sequences were also reported in another study, on T cells of mothers and their children.

The sample consisted of blood. The receptors come from a boy aged 10-17 years in good health.

This rearrangement joins TRBV10-3 to TRBJ2-7, with D unresolved. The CDR3 spans 12 residues. Per germline, CDR1 ENHRY and CDR2 SYGVKD. The V gene lost 8 bases and the J gene lost 3 bases, with 11 bases spanning the gap. The CDR3 coding sequence is TGTGCCATCGGAACCCTAAACTACGAGCAGTACTTC. This gives the protein CAIGTLNYEQYF.

The chain employs TRBV3-1 and TRBJ1-4, with a tentative D call TRBD1 (5 bases). From germline, CDR1 is LGHDT and CDR2 YNNKEL (reference sequence). This CDR3 spans 15 amino acids. The V gene lost 1 base and the J gene lost 2 bases, with 8 bases spanning the gap. The CDR3 loop is CASSQVGLTNEKLFF. The DNA for the CDR3 is TGTGCCAGCAGCCAAGTGGGGCTGACTAATGAAAAACTGTTTTTT.

V usage is TRBV12-3 or TRBV12-4 and J usage is TRBJ1-2, with 11 positions matching TRBD1. After removal of 6 bases from V and 8 bases from J, the junction contained 5 bases not matched to a gene. This CDR3 contains 13 residues. The CDR3 region has the DNA TGTGCCAGCAGGGACAGGGGGCTGGGGGGCTACACCTTC. Translation: CASRDRGLGGYTF.

The rearrangement joins TRBV12-5 to TRBJ1-1, with unresolved D. V was shortened by 3 bases and J by 0 bases, with 11 bases between the two germline ends. The CDR3 consists of 15 residues. CDR1 is LGHNT and CDR2 is FRNRAP in the germline V gene. As DNA, the CDR3 is TGTGCTAGTGGTTTTGGAGCGCCTATGAACACTGAAGCTTTCTTT. Translated: CASGFGAPMNTEAFF.

This clonotype was counted only a few times. The V and J genes are TRBV27 and TRBJ1-1; TRBD1 agrees at 7 bases. The CDR3 is made up of 14 amino acids. In germline, CDR1 is MNHEY, CDR2 SMNVEV (reference sequence). With V trimmed by 6 bases and J by 4 bases, 8 bases remained unmatched. This chain's CDR3 is CASRRQGEGTEAFF. The DNA for the CDR3 is TGTGCCAGCAGGCGACAGGGTGAGGGCACTGAAGCTTTCTTT.

V and J are TRBV2 and TRBJ1-2; 7 positions match TRBD1. The V and J ends lost 0 bases and 6 bases, in that order; junction bases with no gene match: 10. This CDR3 is built from 16 residues. The germline CDR1 and CDR2 sequences are SNHLY and FYNNEI. The CDR3 protein is CASSEAPGQPSNGYTF. CDR3 nucleotides: TGTGCCAGCAGTGAAGCGCCGGGACAGCCGTCTAATGGCTACACCTTC.

This clonotype occurred a few times. The V call is TRBV11-3, the J call TRBJ2-7; D ambiguous. The DNA end is more similar to TRBJ2-1, so the J call may be wrong. The CDR3 runs 14 residues. Germline CDR1 SGHNT, CDR2 YENEEA. CDR3 sequence reads: CASSLGPITHEQFF. DNA for the CDR3: TGTGCCAGCAGCTTAGGGCCCATCACCCATGAGCAGTTCTTC.

This clonotype was seen only a few times. The chain is built from TRBV5-5 and TRBJ1-4; TRBD1 aligns across 7 bases. Unmatched junction bases numbered 5, after V lost 6 bases and J lost 3 bases. The CDR3 is made up of 14 amino acids. Looked up from germline, CDR1 is SGHKS and CDR2 is YYEKEE (reference sequence). DNA for the CDR3: TGTGCCAGCACCGGACAGGCGGCTAATGAAAAACTGTTTTTT. Its protein is CASTGQAANEKLFF.

CDR3 coding DNA: TGTGCCTGGAGTCTATATGAGGTGACAGGAGGATCACCCCTCCACTTT. This codes for CAWSLYEVTGGSPLHF. This chain links TRBV30 with TRBJ1-6; weak D call: TRBD1 (6 bases). V was cut by 2 bases and J by 10 bases, with 21 bases left in between. The CDR3 has 16 residues. The germline gives CDR1 GTSNPN, CDR2 SVGIG (reference sequence). Complete variable domain (other parts from reference TRBV30 and TRBJ1-6): SQTIHQWPATLVQPVGSPLSLECTVEGTSNPNLYWYRQAAGRGLQLLFYSVGIGQISSEVPQNLSASRPQDRQFILSSKKLLLSDSGFYLCAWSLYEVTGGSPLHFGNGTRLTVT.

This clonotype has more than one count but fewer than ten. The chain uses TRBV4-1 and TRBJ1-6, with D possibly being TRBD1 (5 bases). This CDR3 contains 15 residues. The germline V gene has CDR1 MGHRA and CDR2 YSYEKL. Trimming shortened V by 3 bases and J by 8 bases, and 14 bases separated the two germline ends. The CDR3: CASSQGERPDSPLHF. CDR3 nucleotide sequence: TGCGCCAGCAGCCAGGGGGAGCGACCGGATTCACCCCTCCACTTT.

This chain joins TRBV2 and TRBJ2-5, with D possibly being TRBD2 (5 bases). CDR3 size: 13 residues. The V end lost 7 bases, the J end lost 1 base, and 10 bases lay between the germline ends. Germline CDR1 reads SNHLY; CDR2 reads FYNNEI. CDR3 bases: TGTGCCAGCAAATCAGGACTCCAAGAGACCCAGTACTTC. Amino acid sequence: CASKSGLQETQYF.

The chain couples TRBV11-2 to TRBJ2-5, with 10 bases fitting TRBD2. The J call may be wrong; the DNA end is better matched by TRBJ2-7. The CDR3 has 15 residues. Germline CDR1 is SGHAT and CDR2 is FQNNGV. The CDR3 loop is CASSLDERGGYEQYF. CDR3 in DNA: TGTGCCAGCAGCTTAGATGAGCGGGGGGGCTACGAGCAGTACTTC.

CDR3 sequence (DNA): TGTGCCAGCAGTTTACTACAGAGCAATCAGCCCCAGCATTTT. This codes for CASSLLQSNQPQHF. The chain carries TRBV12-3 or TRBV12-4 and TRBJ1-5; D call uncertain. Trimming removed 2 bases from V and 1 base from J, with 6 bases in between. This CDR3 has 14 residues.

This clonotype was observed many times. The chain is built from TRBV4-2 and TRBJ1-3; 8 bases fit TRBD1. Germline lookup yields CDR1 LGHNA and CDR2 YNFKEQ. V gave up 0 bases and J gave up 4 bases; unmatched junction bases: 14. This CDR3 is built from 19 residues. The CDR3 DNA follows: TGTGCCAGCAGCCAAGAAGGGCTTCCAACAGGGGGGTTCGGAAACACCATATATTTT. This gives the protein CASSQEGLPTGGFGNTIYF.

V and J are TRBV12-3 or TRBV12-4 and TRBJ1-3; D uncertain. V was cut by 6 bases and J by 0 bases, with 15 bases left in between. This CDR3 has 16 amino acids. The CDR3 coding sequence is TGTGCCAGCAGGATCCGCGGGTCCCTCTCTGGAAACACCATATATTTT. Amino acids: CASRIRGSLSGNTIYF.

Concerning this clonotype itself: This may be a read error: a much more frequent sequence differs by one nucleotide. The chain links TRBV28 to TRBJ2-7, with 10 bases that match TRBD1. The germline V gene encodes CDR1 MDHEN and CDR2 SYDVKM. V shed 6 bases, J shed 2 bases, and the junction held 4 bases outside the gene matches. This CDR3 contains 14 residues. The CDR3 loop reads CASSRGQGPYEQYF. In nucleotides, the CDR3 is TGTGCCAGCAGCCGGGGACAGGGGCCCTACGAGCAGTACTTC.

This clonotype was recorded a few times. The chain carries TRBV7-9 and TRBJ2-1, with TRBD1 matching 7 bases. V dropped 1 base and J dropped 6; count of bases not matched to a gene: 3. The CDR3 runs to 14 residues. From germline, CDR1 is SEHNR and CDR2 FQNEAQ (reference sequence). The CDR3 spells CASSLGGTANEQFF. The DNA of the CDR3 is TGTGCCAGCAGCTTAGGAGGGACAGCCAATGAGCAGTTCTTC.

The V gene is TRBV21-1, the J gene TRBJ2-5; the table's D gene call, TRBD1, was not cross checked with the DNA. TRBV21-1 is reported as a pseudogene. This CDR3 has 14 residues. As DNA, the CDR3 is TGTGCCAGCTCAACCGGGCTGCACCAAGAGACCCAGTACTTC. It encodes CASSTGLHQETQYF.

This clonotype was seen only a few times. The chain joins TRBV2 to TRBJ1-1, with a tentative D call TRBD1 (6 bases). V was shortened by 9 bases and J by 7 bases, with 15 bases between the two germline ends. The CDR3 runs 12 residues. Per the germline V gene, CDR1 is SNHLY and CDR2 is FYNNEI. The CDR3 DNA reads as TGTGCCAGTACCGGGACAAGAAATGAAGCTTTCTTT. Its protein product is CASTGTRNEAFF.

This clonotype was seen a few times. The gene calls are TRBV11-2 and TRBJ2-4, with D hard to call. This CDR3 is built from 14 residues. Deletions cut 0 bases from V and 9 bases from J, with 12 bases between. Germline V gene data show CDR1 as SGHAT and CDR2 as FQNNGV. Here the CDR3 reads CASSLDALVGIQYF. The DNA of the CDR3 is TGTGCCAGCAGCTTAGATGCCTTAGTAGGCATTCAGTACTTC.

This clonotype was recorded a few times. The J gene is TRBJ1-4, the V gene TRBV20-1, with D possibly TRBD1 on 5 matching bases. Germline V gene lookup returns CDR1 DFQATT and CDR2 SNEGSKA (reference sequence). V dropped 7 bases and J dropped 4 bases, with 16 bases sitting between them. This CDR3 is built from 14 residues. DNA for the CDR3: TGCAGTGTTCCCTATCAGGGATTTAATGAAAAACTGTTTTTT. Residues: CSVPYQGFNEKLFF.

This clonotype was counted only a few times. The J gene is TRBJ2-1, the V gene TRBV5-1, with a tentative D call TRBD1 (6 bases). Germline CDR1 is SGHRS and CDR2 is YFSETQ. Trimming removed 0 bases at V and 0 bases at J, with 13 bases between. This CDR3 contains 17 residues. The CDR3 loop reads CASSLAVTGHSYNEQFF. CDR3 in DNA: TGCGCCAGCAGCTTGGCCGTGACAGGACACTCCTACAATGAGCAGTTCTTC.

This rearrangement joins TRBV2 to TRBJ2-4, with D possibly matching TRBD1 (6 bases). In germline, CDR1 is SNHLY, CDR2 FYNNEI. The CDR3 covers 15 residues. V was shortened by 6 bases and J by 0 bases, with 12 bases between the two germline ends. CDR3 nucleotide sequence: TGTGCCAGCAGAGAGACAGGTGGAGCCAAAAACATTCAGTACTTC. Residues: CASRETGGAKNIQYF.

The chain couples TRBV6-5 to TRBJ2-3; tentative D call: TRBD1 (5 bases). Germline V CDR1 and CDR2: MNHEY, SVGAGI. V gave up 6 bases and J gave up 5 bases, with 9 bases separating them. The CDR3 is made up of 12 amino acids. The CDR3 is CASRGRGDTQYF. CDR3 DNA sequence: TGTGCCAGCAGAGGAAGGGGAGATACGCAGTATTTT.